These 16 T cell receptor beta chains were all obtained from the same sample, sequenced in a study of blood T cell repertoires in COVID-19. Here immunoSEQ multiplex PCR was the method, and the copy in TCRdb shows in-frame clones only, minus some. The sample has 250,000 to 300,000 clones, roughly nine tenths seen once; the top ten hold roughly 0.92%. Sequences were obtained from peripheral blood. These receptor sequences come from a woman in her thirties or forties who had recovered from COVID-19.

The CDR3 DNA sequence: TGTGCCAGCAGCTTAGTGGCGGGCGGGAGGCGGGAATGGAATGAGCAGTTCTTC. It encodes CASSLVAGGRREWNEQFF. The chain joins TRBV11-2 to TRBJ2-1, with TRBD2 matching 8 bases. The CDR3 has 18 amino acids. Germline V gives CDR1 SGHAT, CDR2 FQNNGV. The junction had 15 bases not matched to a gene; V was cut back by 1 base and J by 7 bases.

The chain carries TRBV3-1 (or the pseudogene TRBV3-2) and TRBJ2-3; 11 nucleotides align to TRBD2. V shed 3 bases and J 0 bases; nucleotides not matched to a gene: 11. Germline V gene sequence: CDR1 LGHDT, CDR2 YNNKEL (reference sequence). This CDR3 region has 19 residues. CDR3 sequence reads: CASSHFTSGSGFSTDTQYF. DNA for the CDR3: TGTGCCAGCAGCCACTTTACTAGCGGGAGCGGTTTTAGCACAGATACGCAGTATTTT.

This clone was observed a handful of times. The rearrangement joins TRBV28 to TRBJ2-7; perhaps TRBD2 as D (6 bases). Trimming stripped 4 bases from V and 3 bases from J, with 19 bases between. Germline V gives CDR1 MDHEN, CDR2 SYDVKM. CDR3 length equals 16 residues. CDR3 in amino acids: CASSYPWVSGHYEQYF. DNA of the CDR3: TGTGCCAGCAGTTACCCCTGGGTTAGCGGACACTACGAGCAGTACTTC.

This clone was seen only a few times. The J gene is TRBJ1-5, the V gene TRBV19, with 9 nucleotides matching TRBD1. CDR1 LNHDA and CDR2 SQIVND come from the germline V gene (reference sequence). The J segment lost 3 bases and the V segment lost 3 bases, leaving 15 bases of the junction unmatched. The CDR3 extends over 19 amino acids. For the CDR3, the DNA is TGTGCCAGTAGTATGGGCCGGGACAGGGAAATTTACTACAATCAGCCCCAGCATTTT. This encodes CASSMGRDREIYYNQPQHF.

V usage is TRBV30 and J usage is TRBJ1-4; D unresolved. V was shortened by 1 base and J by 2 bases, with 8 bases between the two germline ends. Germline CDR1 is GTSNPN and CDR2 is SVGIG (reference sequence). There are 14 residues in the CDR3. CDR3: CAWSGGETNEKLFF. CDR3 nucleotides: TGTGCCTGGAGTGGGGGAGAGACTAATGAAAAACTGTTTTTT.

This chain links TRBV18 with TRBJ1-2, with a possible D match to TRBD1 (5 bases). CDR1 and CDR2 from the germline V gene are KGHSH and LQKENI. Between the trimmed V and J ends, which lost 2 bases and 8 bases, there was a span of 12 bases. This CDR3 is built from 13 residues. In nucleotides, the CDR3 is TGTGCCAGCTCACCAATGGGGCGGGAAGGCTACACCTTC. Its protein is CASSPMGREGYTF.

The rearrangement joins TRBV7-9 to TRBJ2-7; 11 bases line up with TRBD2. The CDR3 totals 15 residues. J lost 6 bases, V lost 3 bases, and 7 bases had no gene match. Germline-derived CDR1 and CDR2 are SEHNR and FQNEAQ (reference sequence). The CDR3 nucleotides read TGTGCCAGCAGCTTGGTGACTAGCGGGATTAGCGAGCAGTACTTC. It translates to CASSLVTSGISEQYF.

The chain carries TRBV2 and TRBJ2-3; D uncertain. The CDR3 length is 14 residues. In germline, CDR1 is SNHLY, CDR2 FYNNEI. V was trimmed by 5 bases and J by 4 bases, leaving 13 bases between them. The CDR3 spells CASSPLVAADTQYF. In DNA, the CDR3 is TGTGCCAGCAGTCCTCTAGTAGCTGCAGATACGCAGTATTTT.

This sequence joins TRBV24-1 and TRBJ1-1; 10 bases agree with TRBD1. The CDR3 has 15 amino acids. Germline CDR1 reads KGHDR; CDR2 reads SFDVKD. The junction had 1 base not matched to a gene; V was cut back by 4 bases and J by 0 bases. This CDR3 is CATSETGGMNTEAFF. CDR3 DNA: TGTGCCACCAGTGAGACAGGGGGCATGAACACTGAAGCTTTCTTT.

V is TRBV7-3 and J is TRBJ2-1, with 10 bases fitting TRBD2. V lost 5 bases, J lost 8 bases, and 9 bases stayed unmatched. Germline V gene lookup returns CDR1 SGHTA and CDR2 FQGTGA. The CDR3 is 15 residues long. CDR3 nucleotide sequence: TGTGCCAGCAGCAGAGGGCTAGCGGGAGCCGATGAGCAGTTCTTC. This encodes CASSRGLAGADEQFF.

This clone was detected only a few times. As DNA, the CDR3 is TGTGCCAGCAGTCTATCTCGGGGTACGCAGTATTTT. Translated, it gives CASSLSRGTQYF. The chain is built from TRBV28 and TRBJ2-3, with a possible D match to TRBD2 (5 bases). This CDR3 contains 12 residues. The V gene lost 5 bases and the J gene lost 8 bases, with 11 bases spanning the gap. Germline values: CDR1 MDHEN, CDR2 SYDVKM.

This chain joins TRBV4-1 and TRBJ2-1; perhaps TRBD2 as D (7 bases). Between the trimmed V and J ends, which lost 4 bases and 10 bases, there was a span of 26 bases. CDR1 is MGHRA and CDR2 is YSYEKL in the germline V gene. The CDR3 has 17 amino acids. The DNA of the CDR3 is TGCGCCAGCAGCCCCCGGACTAGTAGGGGGGGCATCGAGGAGCAGTTCTTC. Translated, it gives CASSPRTSRGGIEEQFF.

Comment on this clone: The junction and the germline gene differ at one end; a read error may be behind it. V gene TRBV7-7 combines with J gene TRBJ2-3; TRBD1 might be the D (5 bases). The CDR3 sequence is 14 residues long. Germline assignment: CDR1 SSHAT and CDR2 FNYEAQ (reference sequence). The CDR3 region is CASSPHGATDTQYF. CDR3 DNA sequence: TGTGCTAGCAGCCCACATGGGGCCACAGATACGCAGTATTTT.

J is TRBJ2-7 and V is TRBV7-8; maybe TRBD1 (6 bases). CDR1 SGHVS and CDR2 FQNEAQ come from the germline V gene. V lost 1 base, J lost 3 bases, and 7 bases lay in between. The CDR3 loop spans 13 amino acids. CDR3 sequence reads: CASSLVRGYEQYF. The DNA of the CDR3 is TGTGCCAGCAGCTTAGTCAGGGGCTACGAGCAGTACTTC.

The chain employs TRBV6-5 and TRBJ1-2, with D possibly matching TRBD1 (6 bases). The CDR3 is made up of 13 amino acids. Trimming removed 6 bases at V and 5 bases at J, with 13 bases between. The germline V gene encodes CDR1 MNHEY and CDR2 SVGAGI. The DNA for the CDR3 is TGTGCCAGCAGGGCCCAGGGGTGGTATGGCTACACCTTC. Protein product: CASRAQGWYGYTF.

The CDR3 DNA reads as TGCGCCAGCAGCCGGAAACCCCAACACCCCCCTAGCGGGGGGCTCACAGATACGCAGTATTTT. It is translated as CASSRKPQHPPSGGLTDTQYF. The chain recombines TRBV5-1 with TRBJ2-3, with TRBD2 matching over 11 bases. V shed 4 bases and J 2 bases; nucleotides not matched to a gene: 21. The CDR3 is 21 amino acids. CDR1 and CDR2 (germline): SGHRS, YFSETQ.